A single sample gave rise to the 17 T cell receptor beta chains below, sequenced in a study of T cell responses to AZD1222 COVID-19 vaccine. Data came from immunoSEQ multiplex PCR; TCRdb stores just in-frame clones and leaves some out. The sample carries approximately 170,000 clones, 90% to 95% recorded once. This sample comprised peripheral blood, obtained 28 days after the second AZD1222 dose. Source of these receptors: an adult who received the AZD1222 COVID-19 vaccine.

The chain couples TRBV7-9 to TRBJ2-3; D is unclear. This CDR3 has 13 amino acids. V was trimmed by 5 bases and J by 0 bases, leaving 6 bases between them. Looked up from germline, CDR1 is SEHNR and CDR2 is FQNEAQ (reference sequence). The CDR3 region has the DNA TGTGCCAGCAGCCCCGCTAGCACAGATACGCAGTATTTT. Its protein is CASSPASTDTQYF.

The chain carries TRBV3-1 (or the pseudogene TRBV3-2) and TRBJ1-5; D is ambiguous. V dropped 1 base and J dropped 0 bases, with 7 bases sitting between them. CDR3 size: 15 residues. Germline loops: CDR1 LGHDT, CDR2 YNNKEL (reference sequence). CDR3 DNA: TGTGCCAGCAGCCAAGGGACGGATAGCAATCAGCCCCAGCATTTT. The encoded protein is CASSQGTDSNQPQHF.

This chain joins TRBV7-9 and TRBJ1-3; D may be TRBD1 (5 bases). The germline V and J ends were trimmed by 0 bases and 0 bases, with 15 bases remaining between them. Looked up from germline, CDR1 is SEHNR and CDR2 is FQNEAQ (reference sequence). The CDR3 has 18 amino acids. CDR3 region: CASSLADRKQDSGNTIYF. DNA for the CDR3: TGTGCCAGCAGCTTAGCGGACCGGAAACAGGACTCTGGAAACACCATATATTTT.

The chain employs TRBV5-4 and TRBJ2-3, with no clear D. CDR3 length equals 15 residues. Between the trimmed V and J ends, which lost 4 bases and 0 bases, there was a span of 12 bases. CDR1 and CDR2 (germline): SGHNT, YYREEE (reference sequence). The CDR3 protein is CASSSKTFSTDTQYF. The CDR3 DNA sequence: TGTGCCAGCAGCAGCAAGACGTTTAGCACAGATACGCAGTATTTT.

V and J are TRBV5-1 and TRBJ1-6, with D perhaps matching TRBD1 (5 bases). Germline values: CDR1 SGHRS, CDR2 YFSETQ. This CDR3 has 15 amino acids. V lost 5 bases, J lost 3 bases, and 12 bases lay in between. This CDR3 reads CASSLGQIYNSPLHF. The CDR3 DNA reads as TGCGCCAGCAGTCTCGGACAAATCTATAATTCACCCCTCCACTTT.

The rearrangement uses TRBV9 and TRBJ2-1; no clear D gene. The CDR3 has 12 residues. V lost 1 base to trimming and J lost 10 bases, with 9 bases between them. Germline lookup yields CDR1 SGDLS and CDR2 YYNGEE. CDR3 nucleotide sequence: TGTGCCAGCAGCGTAAGGAATTACGAGCAGTTCTTC. This translates into CASSVRNYEQFF.

The V call is TRBV9, the J call TRBJ2-1; tentative D call: TRBD1 (5 bases). The V gene's germline CDR1 is SGDLS and CDR2 YYNGEE. V shed 0 bases and J shed 7 bases, with 11 bases lying between them. The CDR3 runs 14 residues. The chain's CDR3 is CASSVARQTNEQFF. CDR3 nucleotides: TGTGCCAGCAGCGTAGCTCGACAGACAAATGAGCAGTTCTTC.

This chain links TRBV3-1 (or the pseudogene TRBV3-2) with TRBJ2-1, with 8 bases fitting TRBD2. This CDR3 spans 13 amino acids. Germline V gene sequence: CDR1 LGHDT, CDR2 YNNKEL (reference sequence). V was pared by 9 bases and J by 10 bases, with 11 bases of the junction left unmatched. Here the CDR3 DNA reads TGTGCCAGTACTAGCGGACCCTGGGGGGAGCAGTTCTTC. It translates to CASTSGPWGEQFF.

This chain joins TRBV7-9 and TRBJ2-2, with D unclear. CDR3 size: 13 residues. Germline V gene sequence: CDR1 SEHNR, CDR2 FQNEAQ (reference sequence). Trimming removed 5 bases from V and 4 bases from J, with 8 bases in between. Here the CDR3 reads CASSLTSTGELFF. The CDR3 nucleotides read TGTGCCAGCAGCCTCACGTCCACCGGGGAGCTGTTTTTT.

V and J are TRBV5-1 and TRBJ2-5, with TRBD1 as a possible D gene (6 bases). The V end lost 2 bases, the J end lost 5 bases, and 13 bases lay between the germline ends. The germline gives CDR1 SGHRS, CDR2 YFSETQ. The CDR3 extends over 14 amino acids. This chain's CDR3 is CASSLEQGEETQYF. CDR3 coding DNA: TGCGCCAGCAGCTTAGAACAGGGCGAGGAGACCCAGTACTTC.

This sequence joins TRBV19 and TRBJ2-3; TRBD2 matches 13 bases. Looked up from germline, CDR1 is LNHDA and CDR2 is SQIVND (reference sequence). The length of the CDR3 is 18 residues. V lost 4 bases to trimming and J lost 4 bases; unmatched junction nucleotides: 11. The CDR3 reads CASSTLRTSGSVADTQYF. DNA for the CDR3: TGTGCCAGTAGTACTTTAAGGACTAGCGGGAGTGTCGCAGATACGCAGTATTTT.

The rearrangement joins TRBV7-9 to TRBJ1-2, with 7 bases fitting TRBD1. V lost 5 bases to trimming and J lost 8 bases; unmatched junction nucleotides: 11. Germline CDR1 SEHNR, CDR2 FQNEAQ (reference sequence). The length of the CDR3 is 14 residues. The CDR3 DNA reads TGTGCCAGCAGCCGACAGGGTCGGGGAGGGGGCTACACCTTC. This encodes CASSRQGRGGGYTF.

This clone was detected only once. This chain joins TRBV2 and TRBJ1-2; D unclear. The V end was cut by 4 bases, the J end by 2 bases, with 8 bases between. The CDR3 has 13 residues. The germline CDR1 and CDR2 sequences are SNHLY and FYNNEI. CDR3 DNA: TGTGCCAGCAGTGGCGTCACCAACTATGGCTACACCTTC. Encoded protein: CASSGVTNYGYTF.

The chain recombines TRBV13 with TRBJ2-2; D remains ambiguous. Trimming cost V 0 bases and J 1 base, with 6 bases left between them. Germline loops: CDR1 PRHDT, CDR2 FYEKMQ (reference sequence). The CDR3 is made up of 15 amino acids. This chain's CDR3 is CASSLGQVNTGELFF. In DNA form, the CDR3 reads TGTGCCAGCAGCTTAGGCCAGGTGAACACCGGGGAGCTGTTTTTT.

The rearrangement links TRBV18 to TRBJ2-1; 8 bases map to TRBD1. The V segment lost 1 base and the J segment 8 bases; nucleotides outside the gene matches: 1. Germline CDR1 and CDR2: KGHSH and LQKENI. CDR3 length equals 13 residues. CDR3 nucleotides: TGTGCCAGCTCACCACAGACAGGGGATGAGCAGTTCTTC. Protein sequence: CASSPQTGDEQFF.

The rearrangement joins TRBV20-1 to TRBJ2-3; D is unclear. Looked up from germline, CDR1 is DFQATT and CDR2 is SNEGSKA (reference sequence). With 5 bases removed from V and 6 bases from J, the gap between germline ends came to 9 bases. There are 11 residues in the CDR3. The CDR3 bases are TGCAGTGCTCCCTCCGGGGATACGCAGTATTTT. Translating gives CSAPSGDTQYF.

In its sample, this clone was seen once. V usage is TRBV30 and J usage is TRBJ1-2, with D unclear. There are 11 residues in the CDR3. Trimming pared 4 bases from V and 8 bases from J, leaving 11 bases between. In germline, CDR1 is GTSNPN, CDR2 SVGIG (reference sequence). The CDR3 nucleotides are TGTGCCTGGAAACATTGGGAGGGCTACACCTTC. The encoded protein is CAWKHWEGYTF.